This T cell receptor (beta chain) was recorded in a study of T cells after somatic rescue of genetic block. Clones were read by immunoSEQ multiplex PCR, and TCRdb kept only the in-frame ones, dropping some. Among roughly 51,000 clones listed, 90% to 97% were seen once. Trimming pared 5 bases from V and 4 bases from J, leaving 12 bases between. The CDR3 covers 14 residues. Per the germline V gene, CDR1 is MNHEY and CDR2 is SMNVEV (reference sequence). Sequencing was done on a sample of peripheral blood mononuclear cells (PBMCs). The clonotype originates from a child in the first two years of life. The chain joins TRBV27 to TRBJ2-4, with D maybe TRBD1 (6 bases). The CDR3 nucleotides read TGTGCCAGCAGTCCGCGCCAGGGGAAAAACATTCAGTACTTC. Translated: CASSPRQGKNIQYF.